These 3 T cell receptor beta chains were all obtained from the same sample, sequenced in a study of T-cell memory formation after mild COVID-19 (dated by TCRdb to about 2021). The library was produced with 5' RACE. The listed sequencing device is Illumina NovaSeq 6000. Starting from the raw public reads, TCRdb applied fastp trimming at Q25, assembled clones with MiXCR and retained in-frame beta chains. Rows merge per CDR3 protein into single entries with the most common DNA and genes. Within this sample are a few hundred thousand distinct CDR3 sequences, with approximately 15% of them counted one time only. 20% to 25% of the sample lies in the top ten. The sample comprised PBMCs or a T cell subset sorted from them (not recorded which). Receptor source: a man between 18 and 35 years old who had mild COVID-19 (a few samples of this study predate the infection). The sample titles of this study are shuffled in the database, so cell type and time point are left out; the donor was told from shared clones.

This clonotype was observed many times. This chain links TRBV7-9 with TRBJ2-1; D remains unclear. The CDR3 is 12 amino acids. Germline-derived CDR1 and CDR2 are SEHNR and FQNEAQ (reference sequence). The V end was cut by 1 base, the J end by 5 bases, with 3 bases between. The CDR3 spells CASSLGDNEQFF. The CDR3 nucleotides are TGTGCCAGCAGCTTAGGGGACAATGAGCAGTTCTTC.

The chain is built from TRBV6-4 and TRBJ2-1, with a possible D match to TRBD2 (5 bases). This CDR3 contains 15 residues. Looked up from germline, CDR1 is MRHNA and CDR2 is SNTAGT. V was clipped by 5 bases and J by 0 bases, with 11 bases between them. CDR3 sequence (DNA): TGTGCCAGCAGTATTGAGCGGTCCTCCTACAATGAGCAGTTCTTC. Amino acid sequence: CASSIERSSYNEQFF.

With regard to this clonotype: One junction end does not reproduce the germline sequence, and a read error may be involved. The rearrangement links TRBV6-6 to TRBJ2-1; D gene unclear. The CDR3 length is 12 residues. Germline V lookup: CDR1 MNHNY, CDR2 SVGAGI (reference sequence). The CDR3 region has the DNA TGTGCCAGCAGTTACCGGGCTGCAATGGCGATCTTC. As protein: CASSYRAAMAIF.